This T cell receptor (beta chain) is from a study of T-cell memory formation after mild COVID-19. TCRdb ran MiXCR on the 5' RACE reads and lists one entry per CDR3 protein. Of about 270,000 distinct CDR3 sequences in the sample, approximately 18% were seen once. Germline V gene sequence: CDR1 MDHEN, CDR2 SYDVKM. This CDR3 contains 11 residues. V shed 5 bases and J shed 8 bases, with 7 bases lying between them. This clonotype was sampled from a young man who had mild COVID-19 (a few samples of this study predate the infection). Cell type and time point are not known. The sequenced material came from PBMCs or a T cell subset sorted from them (not recorded which). This rearrangement joins TRBV28 to TRBJ2-1; D is unresolved. The chain's CDR3 is CASSQIDEQFF. CDR3 DNA: TGTGCCAGCAGTCAAATAGATGAGCAGTTCTTC.